What follows describes a single TCR beta chain. This record comes from a study of blood T cell repertoires in COVID-19. Only in-frame clones appear in the TCRdb table, and some are missing; sequencing was by immunoSEQ multiplex PCR. The sample records about 130,000 clones, about 88% being singletons. V lost 1 base to trimming and J lost 4 bases, with 4 bases between them. CDR3 length equals 13 residues. Germline CDR1 SGHTA, CDR2 FQGNSA. This sequence joins TRBV7-2 and TRBJ1-4; D not certain. The sequencing sample was made of peripheral blood. The receptor's source is a woman aged 80 or over with acute or convalescent COVID-19. In nucleotides, the CDR3 is TGTGCCAGCAGCTTAGGGCTTAATGAAAAACTGTTTTTT. Amino acid sequence: CASSLGLNEKLFF.